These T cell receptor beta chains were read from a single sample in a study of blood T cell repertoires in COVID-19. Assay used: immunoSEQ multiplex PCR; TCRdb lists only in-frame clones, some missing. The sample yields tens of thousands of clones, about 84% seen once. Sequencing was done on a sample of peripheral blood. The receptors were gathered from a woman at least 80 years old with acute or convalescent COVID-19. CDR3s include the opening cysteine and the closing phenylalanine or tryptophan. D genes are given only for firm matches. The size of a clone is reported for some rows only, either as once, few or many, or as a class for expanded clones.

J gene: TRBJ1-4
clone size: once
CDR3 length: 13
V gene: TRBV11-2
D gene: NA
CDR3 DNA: TGTGCCAGCACTGCCCGGGCTAATGAAAAACTGTTTTTT
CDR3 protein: CASTARANEKLFF

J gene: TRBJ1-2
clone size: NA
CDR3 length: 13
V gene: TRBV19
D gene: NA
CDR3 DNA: TGTGCCAGTGGTGGGGGGGGACACTATGGCTACACCTTC
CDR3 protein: CASGGGGHYGYTF

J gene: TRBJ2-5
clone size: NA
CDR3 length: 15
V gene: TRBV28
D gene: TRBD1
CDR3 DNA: TGTGCCAGCAGTTTCTCGGACAGGCTCGCAGAGACCCAGTACTTC
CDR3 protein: CASSFSDRLAETQYF

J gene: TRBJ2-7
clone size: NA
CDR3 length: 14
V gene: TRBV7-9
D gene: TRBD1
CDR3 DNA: TGTGCCAGCAGCTGGGGACAGGGGTCGTACGAGCAGTACTTC
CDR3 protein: CASSWGQGSYEQYF

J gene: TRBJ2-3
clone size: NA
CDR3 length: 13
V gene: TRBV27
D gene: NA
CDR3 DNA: TGTGCCAGCAGTTTGGGGCGGGGAGATACGCAGTATTTT
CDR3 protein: CASSLGRGDTQYF

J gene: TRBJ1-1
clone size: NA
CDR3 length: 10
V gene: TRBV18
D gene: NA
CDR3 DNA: TGTGCCAGCTCAGAGACTGAAGCTTTCTTT
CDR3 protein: CASSETEAFF

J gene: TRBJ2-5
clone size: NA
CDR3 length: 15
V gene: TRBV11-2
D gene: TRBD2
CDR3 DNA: TGTGCCAGCAGCTTAGGGGGACTAGATTCAGAGACCCAGTACTTC
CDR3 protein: CASSLGGLDSETQYF

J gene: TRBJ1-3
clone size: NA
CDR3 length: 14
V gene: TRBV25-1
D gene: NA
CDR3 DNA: TGTGCCAGCAGTGTCCCAGGGTCTGGAAACACCATATATTTT
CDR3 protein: CASSVPGSGNTIYF

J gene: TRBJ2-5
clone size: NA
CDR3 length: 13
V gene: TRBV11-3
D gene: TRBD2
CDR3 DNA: TGTGCCAGCAGCTTAGTCGGGGGGGAGACCCAGTACTTC
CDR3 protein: CASSLVGGETQYF

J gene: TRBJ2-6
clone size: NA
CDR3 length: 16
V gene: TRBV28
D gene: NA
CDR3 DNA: TGTGCCAGCAGTTCACGTCGGAGGGCTGGGGCCAACGTCCTGACTTTC
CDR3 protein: CASSSRRRAGANVLTF

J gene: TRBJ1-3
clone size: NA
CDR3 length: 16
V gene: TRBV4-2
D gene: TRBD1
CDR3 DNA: TGTGCCAGCAGCCAAGGACAGGGCCTCACTGGAAACACCATATATTTT
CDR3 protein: CASSQGQGLTGNTIYF

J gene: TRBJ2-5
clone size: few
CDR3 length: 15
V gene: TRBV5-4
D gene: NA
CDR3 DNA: TGTGCCAGCAGCTTGTCTGGCAGGGCCCAAGAGACCCAGTACTTC
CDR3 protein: CASSLSGRAQETQYF

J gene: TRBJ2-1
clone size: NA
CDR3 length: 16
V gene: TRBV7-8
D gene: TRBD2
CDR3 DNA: TGTGCCAGCAGCTTAGTGCGCGGGAGGGGTAACAATGAGCAGTTCTTC
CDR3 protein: CASSLVRGRGNNEQFF

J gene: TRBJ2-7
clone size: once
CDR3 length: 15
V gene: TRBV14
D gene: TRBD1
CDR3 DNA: TGTGCCAGCAGCTTACCCGGGACAGGGATCTACGAGCAGTACTTC
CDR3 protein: CASSLPGTGIYEQYF

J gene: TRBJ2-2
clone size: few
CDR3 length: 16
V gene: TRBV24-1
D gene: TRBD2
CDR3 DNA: TGTGCCACCAGTGATTTGCGCGGGAGAGGTACCGGGGAGCTGTTTTTT
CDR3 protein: CATSDLRGRGTGELFF

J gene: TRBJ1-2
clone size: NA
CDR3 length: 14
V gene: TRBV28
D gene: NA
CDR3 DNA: TGTGCCAGCAGCTATGACTCCAGGAGGGGTGGCTACACCTTC
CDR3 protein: CASSYDSRRGGYTF

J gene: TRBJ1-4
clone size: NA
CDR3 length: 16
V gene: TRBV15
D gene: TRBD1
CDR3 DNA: TGTGCCACCACCCCCGGGACAGGGGGCGGAGGTGAAAAACTGTTTTTT
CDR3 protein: CATTPGTGGGGEKLFF

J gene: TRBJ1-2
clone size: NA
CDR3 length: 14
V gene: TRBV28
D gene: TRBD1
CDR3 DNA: TGTGCCAGCAGTTTGAGGGACAGGGCTCGGGGCTACACCTTC
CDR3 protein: CASSLRDRARGYTF

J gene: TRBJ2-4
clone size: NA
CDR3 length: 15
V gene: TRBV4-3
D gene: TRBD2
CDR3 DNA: TGCGCCAGCAGCCAGGGACTACTAGCCAAAAACATTCAGTACTTC
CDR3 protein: CASSQGLLAKNIQYF

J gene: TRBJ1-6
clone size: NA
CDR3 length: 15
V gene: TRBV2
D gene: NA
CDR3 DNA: TGTGCCAGCAGTGTAGGGGCAGCTACCAATTCACCCCTCCACTTT
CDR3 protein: CASSVGAATNSPLHF

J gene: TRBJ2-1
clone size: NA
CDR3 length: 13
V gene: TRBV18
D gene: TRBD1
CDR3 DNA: TGTGCCAGCTCCCAAGACAGGGCCAATGAGCAGTTCTTC
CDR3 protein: CASSQDRANEQFF

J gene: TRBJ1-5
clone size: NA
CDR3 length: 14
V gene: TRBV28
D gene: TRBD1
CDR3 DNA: TGTGCCAGCAGTGGGGGACAGAACAATCAGCCCCAGCATTTT
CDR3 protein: CASSGGQNNQPQHF

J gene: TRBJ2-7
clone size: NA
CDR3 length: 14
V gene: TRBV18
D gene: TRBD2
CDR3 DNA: TGTGCCAGCTCACCTCCTAGCGGCACTTACGAGCAGTACTTC
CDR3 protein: CASSPPSGTYEQYF

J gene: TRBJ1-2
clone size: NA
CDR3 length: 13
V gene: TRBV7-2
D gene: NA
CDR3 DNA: TGTGCCAGCAGCTCCCTGAGATTCTATGGCTACACCTTC
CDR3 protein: CASSSLRFYGYTF

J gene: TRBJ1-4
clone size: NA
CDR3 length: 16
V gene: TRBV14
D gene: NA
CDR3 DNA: TGTGCCAGCAGCCGTTCGGGGGGGTCAACTAATGAAAAACTGTTTTTT
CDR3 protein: CASSRSGGSTNEKLFF

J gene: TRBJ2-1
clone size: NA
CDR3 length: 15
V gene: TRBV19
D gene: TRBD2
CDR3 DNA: TGTGCCAGTAGTCATGGGTCTAGCGGGTACAATGAGCAGTTCTTC
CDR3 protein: CASSHGSSGYNEQFF

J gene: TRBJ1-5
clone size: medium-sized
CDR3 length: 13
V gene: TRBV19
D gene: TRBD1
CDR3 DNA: TGTGCCAGTAGCCTTAGACAGGGACTGCCCCAGCATTTT
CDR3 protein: CASSLRQGLPQHF

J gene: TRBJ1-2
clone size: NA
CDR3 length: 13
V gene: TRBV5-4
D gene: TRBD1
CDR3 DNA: TGTGCCAGCAGCCACACAGGGGCCTATGGCTACACCTTC
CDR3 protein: CASSHTGAYGYTF

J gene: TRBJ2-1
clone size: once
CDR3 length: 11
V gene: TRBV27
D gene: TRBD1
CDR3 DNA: TGTGCCAGTACAGGGGGCAATGAGCAGTTCTTC
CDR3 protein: CASTGGNEQFF

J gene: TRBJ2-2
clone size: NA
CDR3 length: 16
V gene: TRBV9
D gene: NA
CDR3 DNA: TGTGCCAGCAGCGTAGTGGCTAGTGCCTTCACCGGGGAGCTGTTTTTT
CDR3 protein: CASSVVASAFTGELFF

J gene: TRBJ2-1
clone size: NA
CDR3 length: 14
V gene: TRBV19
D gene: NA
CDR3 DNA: TGTGCCAGTCAACCTACAGGTACCTACAATGAGCAGTTCTTC
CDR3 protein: CASQPTGTYNEQFF

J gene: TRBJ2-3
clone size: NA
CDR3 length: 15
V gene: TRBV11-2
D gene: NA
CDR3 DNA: TGTGCCAGCAGCTCCCAGGTGGCTCCAACAGATACGCAGTATTTT
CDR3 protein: CASSSQVAPTDTQYF

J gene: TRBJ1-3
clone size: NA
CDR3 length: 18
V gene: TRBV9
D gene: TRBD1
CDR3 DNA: TGTGCCAGCAGCGTCTCACCCGGGACAGGGCCCTCTGGAAACACCATATATTTT
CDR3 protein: CASSVSPGTGPSGNTIYF

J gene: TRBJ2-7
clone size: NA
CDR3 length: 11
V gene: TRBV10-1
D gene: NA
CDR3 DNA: TGCGCCAGCAGTTCAGTAAGCGAGCAGTACTTC
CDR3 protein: CASSSVSEQYF

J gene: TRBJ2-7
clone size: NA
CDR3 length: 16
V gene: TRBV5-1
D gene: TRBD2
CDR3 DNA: TGCGCCAGCAGCTCCTTAGCGGGGGGGCGGTCCTACGAGCAGTACTTC
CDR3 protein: CASSSLAGGRSYEQYF

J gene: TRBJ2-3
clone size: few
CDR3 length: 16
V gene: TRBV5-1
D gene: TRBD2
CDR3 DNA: TGCGCCAGCAGCCCTCTAGCGGGAGGGCCGGCAGATACGCAGTATTTT
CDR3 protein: CASSPLAGGPADTQYF

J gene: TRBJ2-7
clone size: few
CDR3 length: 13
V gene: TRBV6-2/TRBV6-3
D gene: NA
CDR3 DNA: TGTGCCAGCAGTTACGGGCAGTCCTACGAGCAGTACTTC
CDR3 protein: CASSYGQSYEQYF